Listed below are T cell receptor beta chains from one sample, sequenced in a study of cytomegalovirus exposure and HLA in healthy donors. Profiling relied on immunoSEQ multiplex PCR, and the TCRdb table lists in-frame clones only, not all of them. The table includes about 80,000 clones, approximately 60% detected once. The source material was PBMCs. Receptor source: a male donor in good health and CMV-seropositive. The CDR3 runs from the conserved cysteine through the conserved F or W. Fields, in order: CDR3 protein, CDR3 DNA, V gene, J gene, D gene, clone size, CDR3 length. A D gene is named only where the DNA matches it firmly. Some rows mark clone size as missing; the rest say once, few, many or name a class of expanded clone.

CDR3: CASSASSGGYYEQYF; DNA: TGCGCCAGCAGCGCCTCTAGCGGGGGCTACTACGAGCAGTACTTC; V: TRBV5-1; J: TRBJ2-7; D: TRBD2; size: few; length: 15
CDR3: CASSVPSGTGSVPPFF; DNA: TGTGCCAGCAGTGTTCCTTCCGGGACAGGGTCCGTACCACCTTTCTTT; V: TRBV25-1; J: TRBJ1-1; D: TRBD1; size: .; length: 16
CDR3: CASQGRESGANVLTF; DNA: TGTGCCTCCCAGGGTAGGGAATCTGGGGCCAACGTCCTGACTTTC; V: TRBV28; J: TRBJ2-6; D: .; size: .; length: 15
CDR3: CASSETGVGTNEQFF; DNA: TGTGCCAGCAGTGAAACGGGAGTCGGCACCAATGAGCAGTTCTTC; V: TRBV25-1; J: TRBJ2-1; D: .; size: .; length: 15
CDR3: CASSLGRDQPQHF; DNA: TGTGCCAGCAGCTTAGGCAGGGATCAGCCCCAGCATTTT; V: TRBV7-6; J: TRBJ1-5; D: .; size: .; length: 13
CDR3: CASSIRTTGALGNTIYF; DNA: TGTGCCAGTAGTATTAGAACGACTGGCGCCCTAGGAAACACCATATATTTT; V: TRBV19; J: TRBJ1-3; D: .; size: .; length: 17
CDR3: CASSLVARRETQYF; DNA: TGTGCCAGCAGCTTGGTGGCCAGGCGAGAGACCCAGTACTTC; V: TRBV5-4; J: TRBJ2-5; D: .; size: .; length: 14
CDR3: CSVGKTANTEAFF; DNA: TGCAGCGTTGGCAAGACAGCAAACACTGAAGCTTTCTTT; V: TRBV29-1; J: TRBJ1-1; D: .; size: few; length: 13
CDR3: CAWSVGTGGSYTF; DNA: TGTGCCTGGAGTGTAGGGACAGGGGGCAGCTACACCTTC; V: TRBV30; J: TRBJ1-2; D: TRBD1; size: .; length: 13
CDR3: CASSPRGGTGLLNTEAFF; DNA: TGTGCCAGCAGCCCTAGGGGCGGGACAGGCCTACTGAACACTGAAGCTTTCTTT; V: TRBV7-2; J: TRBJ1-1; D: TRBD1; size: .; length: 18
CDR3: CASSQVAGADTEAFF; DNA: TGCGCCAGCAGCCAAGTAGCGGGGGCGGATACTGAAGCTTTCTTT; V: TRBV4-1; J: TRBJ1-1; D: .; size: .; length: 15
CDR3: CASSISNLGNTIYF; DNA: TGTGCCAGCAGCATATCTAACCTCGGAAACACCATATATTTT; V: TRBV9; J: TRBJ1-3; D: .; size: few; length: 14
CDR3: CASSQDRISYEQYF; DNA: TGCGCCAGCAGCCAGGACAGGATCTCCTACGAGCAGTACTTC; V: TRBV4-1; J: TRBJ2-7; D: TRBD1; size: .; length: 14
CDR3: CASSTVMNTEAFF; DNA: TGTGCCAGCAGCACGGTTATGAACACTGAAGCTTTCTTT; V: TRBV27; J: TRBJ1-1; D: .; size: .; length: 13
CDR3: CASSNPAGTPSYEQYF; DNA: TGTGCCAGCAGCAATCCCGCCGGGACACCCTCCTACGAGCAGTACTTC; V: TRBV7-2; J: TRBJ2-7; D: .; size: few; length: 16
CDR3: CASSDAGAYEQYF; DNA: TGTGCCAGCAGCGACGCGGGAGCCTACGAGCAGTACTTC; V: TRBV5-4; J: TRBJ2-7; D: TRBD2; size: few; length: 13
CDR3: CASSEYGTGHYGYTF; DNA: TGTGCCAGCAGTGAATATGGGACAGGGCACTATGGCTACACCTTC; V: TRBV25-1; J: TRBJ1-2; D: TRBD1; size: .; length: 15
CDR3: CARSQVTAGEADTQYF; DNA: TGTGCCCGCAGCCAAGTAACGGCGGGGGAGGCAGATACGCAGTATTTT; V: TRBV4-2; J: TRBJ2-3; D: TRBD2; size: .; length: 16
CDR3: CASSLTGTPGANVLTF; DNA: TGTGCCAGCAGCCTGACAGGGACCCCTGGGGCCAACGTCCTGACTTTC; V: TRBV7-8; J: TRBJ2-6; D: TRBD1; size: .; length: 16
CDR3: CASSLATIADTQYF; DNA: TGTGCCAGCAGCTTAGCAACGATAGCAGATACGCAGTATTTT; V: TRBV7-8; J: TRBJ2-3; D: .; size: few; length: 14
CDR3: CASSQRLEAWGETQYF; DNA: TGCGCCAGCAGCCAGAGACTAGAAGCATGGGGGGAGACCCAGTACTTC; V: TRBV4-1; J: TRBJ2-5; D: .; size: .; length: 16
CDR3: CASSSGQGQPTNEKLFF; DNA: TGTGCCAGCAGCTCCGGGCAGGGACAACCAACTAATGAAAAACTGTTTTTT; V: TRBV11-2; J: TRBJ1-4; D: .; size: .; length: 17
CDR3: CASSEDQGDGYTF; DNA: TGTGCCAGCAGTGAAGACCAGGGGGATGGCTACACCTTC; V: TRBV2; J: TRBJ1-2; D: TRBD1; size: .; length: 13